These 4 T cell receptor beta chains were sequenced from one sample in a study of vaccination and CD4 T cells after COVID-19. Antigens for these TCRs are unknown. Sequencing of cultured CD4+ T cell DNA used the Oncomine TCR Beta short-read assay. TCRdb reanalysed the PCR reads using MiXCR and keeps one entry per CDR3 protein. The table includes over 10,000 distinct CDR3 sequences, 36% detected once. Treatment in this sample: roughly 11-day PBMC culture with coronavirus spike peptide pools or control peptides (ViraFEST assay). The sequenced sample was cultured CD4+ T cells from blood. The receptors shown here come from a human donor with COVID-19.

A few counts support this clonotype. The J gene is TRBJ2-5, the V gene TRBV5-4; D is possibly TRBD2 (6 bases). This CDR3 contains 15 residues. CDR1 and CDR2 from the germline V gene are SGHNT and YYREEE (reference sequence). The V and J ends lost 0 bases and 4 bases respectively, with 13 bases between them. The CDR3 bases are TGTGCCAGCAGCTTGGGGAGGGGAGTTGGAGAGACCCAGTACTTC. It yields the protein CASSLGRGVGETQYF. The variable domain in full, with the rest retrieved from reference TRBV5-4 and TRBJ2-5, is ETGVTQSPTHLIKTRGQQVTLRCSSQSGHNTVSWYQQALGQGPQFIFQYYREEENGRGNFPPRFSGLQFPNYSSELNVNALELDDSALYLCASSLGRGVGETQYFGPGTRLLVL.

V is TRBV4-1 and J is TRBJ2-3; a weak D match, TRBD2 (5 bases). CDR1 and CDR2 from the germline V gene are MGHRA and YSYEKL. The CDR3 has 14 amino acids. The germline V and J ends were trimmed by 0 bases and 6 bases, with 10 bases remaining between them. Here the CDR3 reads CASSQDRTGDTQYF. The DNA of the CDR3 is TGCGCCAGCAGCCAAGATCGGACGGGGGATACGCAGTATTTT.

The chain is built from TRBV30 and TRBJ1-3; D remains unclear. V was cut by 0 bases and J by 4 bases, with 10 bases left in between. Germline CDR1 GTSNPN, CDR2 SVGIG (reference sequence). CDR3 length equals 14 residues. CDR3: CAWSVTSGGNTIYF. CDR3 DNA: TGTGCCTGGAGTGTTACCTCAGGCGGAAACACCATATATTTT. Full variable domain (rest looked up from reference TRBV30 and TRBJ1-3): SQTIHQWPATLVQPVGSPLSLECTVEGTSNPNLYWYRQAAGRGLQLLFYSVGIGQISSEVPQNLSASRPQDRQFILSSKKLLLSDSGFYLCAWSVTSGGNTIYFGEGSWLTVV.

In regard to this clonotype: One end of the junction does not line up with germline, which may come from a read error. CDR3 sequence: CASRSRNTGKLFF. In nucleotides, the CDR3 is TGCGCCAGCAGGAGTCGGAACACCGGGAAGCTGTTTTTT. The chain employs TRBV5-1 and TRBJ2-2; perhaps TRBD2 as D (5 bases). The CDR3 sequence is 13 residues long. Germline-derived CDR1 and CDR2 are SGHRS and YFSETQ. Looking up the rest from reference TRBV5-1 and TRBJ2-2 gives the full variable domain: KAGVTQTPRYLIKTRGQQVTLSCSPISGHRSVSWYQQTPGQGLQFLFEYFSETQRNKGNFPGRFSGRQFSNSRSEMNVSTLELGDSALYLCASRSRNTGKLFFGEGSRLTVL.